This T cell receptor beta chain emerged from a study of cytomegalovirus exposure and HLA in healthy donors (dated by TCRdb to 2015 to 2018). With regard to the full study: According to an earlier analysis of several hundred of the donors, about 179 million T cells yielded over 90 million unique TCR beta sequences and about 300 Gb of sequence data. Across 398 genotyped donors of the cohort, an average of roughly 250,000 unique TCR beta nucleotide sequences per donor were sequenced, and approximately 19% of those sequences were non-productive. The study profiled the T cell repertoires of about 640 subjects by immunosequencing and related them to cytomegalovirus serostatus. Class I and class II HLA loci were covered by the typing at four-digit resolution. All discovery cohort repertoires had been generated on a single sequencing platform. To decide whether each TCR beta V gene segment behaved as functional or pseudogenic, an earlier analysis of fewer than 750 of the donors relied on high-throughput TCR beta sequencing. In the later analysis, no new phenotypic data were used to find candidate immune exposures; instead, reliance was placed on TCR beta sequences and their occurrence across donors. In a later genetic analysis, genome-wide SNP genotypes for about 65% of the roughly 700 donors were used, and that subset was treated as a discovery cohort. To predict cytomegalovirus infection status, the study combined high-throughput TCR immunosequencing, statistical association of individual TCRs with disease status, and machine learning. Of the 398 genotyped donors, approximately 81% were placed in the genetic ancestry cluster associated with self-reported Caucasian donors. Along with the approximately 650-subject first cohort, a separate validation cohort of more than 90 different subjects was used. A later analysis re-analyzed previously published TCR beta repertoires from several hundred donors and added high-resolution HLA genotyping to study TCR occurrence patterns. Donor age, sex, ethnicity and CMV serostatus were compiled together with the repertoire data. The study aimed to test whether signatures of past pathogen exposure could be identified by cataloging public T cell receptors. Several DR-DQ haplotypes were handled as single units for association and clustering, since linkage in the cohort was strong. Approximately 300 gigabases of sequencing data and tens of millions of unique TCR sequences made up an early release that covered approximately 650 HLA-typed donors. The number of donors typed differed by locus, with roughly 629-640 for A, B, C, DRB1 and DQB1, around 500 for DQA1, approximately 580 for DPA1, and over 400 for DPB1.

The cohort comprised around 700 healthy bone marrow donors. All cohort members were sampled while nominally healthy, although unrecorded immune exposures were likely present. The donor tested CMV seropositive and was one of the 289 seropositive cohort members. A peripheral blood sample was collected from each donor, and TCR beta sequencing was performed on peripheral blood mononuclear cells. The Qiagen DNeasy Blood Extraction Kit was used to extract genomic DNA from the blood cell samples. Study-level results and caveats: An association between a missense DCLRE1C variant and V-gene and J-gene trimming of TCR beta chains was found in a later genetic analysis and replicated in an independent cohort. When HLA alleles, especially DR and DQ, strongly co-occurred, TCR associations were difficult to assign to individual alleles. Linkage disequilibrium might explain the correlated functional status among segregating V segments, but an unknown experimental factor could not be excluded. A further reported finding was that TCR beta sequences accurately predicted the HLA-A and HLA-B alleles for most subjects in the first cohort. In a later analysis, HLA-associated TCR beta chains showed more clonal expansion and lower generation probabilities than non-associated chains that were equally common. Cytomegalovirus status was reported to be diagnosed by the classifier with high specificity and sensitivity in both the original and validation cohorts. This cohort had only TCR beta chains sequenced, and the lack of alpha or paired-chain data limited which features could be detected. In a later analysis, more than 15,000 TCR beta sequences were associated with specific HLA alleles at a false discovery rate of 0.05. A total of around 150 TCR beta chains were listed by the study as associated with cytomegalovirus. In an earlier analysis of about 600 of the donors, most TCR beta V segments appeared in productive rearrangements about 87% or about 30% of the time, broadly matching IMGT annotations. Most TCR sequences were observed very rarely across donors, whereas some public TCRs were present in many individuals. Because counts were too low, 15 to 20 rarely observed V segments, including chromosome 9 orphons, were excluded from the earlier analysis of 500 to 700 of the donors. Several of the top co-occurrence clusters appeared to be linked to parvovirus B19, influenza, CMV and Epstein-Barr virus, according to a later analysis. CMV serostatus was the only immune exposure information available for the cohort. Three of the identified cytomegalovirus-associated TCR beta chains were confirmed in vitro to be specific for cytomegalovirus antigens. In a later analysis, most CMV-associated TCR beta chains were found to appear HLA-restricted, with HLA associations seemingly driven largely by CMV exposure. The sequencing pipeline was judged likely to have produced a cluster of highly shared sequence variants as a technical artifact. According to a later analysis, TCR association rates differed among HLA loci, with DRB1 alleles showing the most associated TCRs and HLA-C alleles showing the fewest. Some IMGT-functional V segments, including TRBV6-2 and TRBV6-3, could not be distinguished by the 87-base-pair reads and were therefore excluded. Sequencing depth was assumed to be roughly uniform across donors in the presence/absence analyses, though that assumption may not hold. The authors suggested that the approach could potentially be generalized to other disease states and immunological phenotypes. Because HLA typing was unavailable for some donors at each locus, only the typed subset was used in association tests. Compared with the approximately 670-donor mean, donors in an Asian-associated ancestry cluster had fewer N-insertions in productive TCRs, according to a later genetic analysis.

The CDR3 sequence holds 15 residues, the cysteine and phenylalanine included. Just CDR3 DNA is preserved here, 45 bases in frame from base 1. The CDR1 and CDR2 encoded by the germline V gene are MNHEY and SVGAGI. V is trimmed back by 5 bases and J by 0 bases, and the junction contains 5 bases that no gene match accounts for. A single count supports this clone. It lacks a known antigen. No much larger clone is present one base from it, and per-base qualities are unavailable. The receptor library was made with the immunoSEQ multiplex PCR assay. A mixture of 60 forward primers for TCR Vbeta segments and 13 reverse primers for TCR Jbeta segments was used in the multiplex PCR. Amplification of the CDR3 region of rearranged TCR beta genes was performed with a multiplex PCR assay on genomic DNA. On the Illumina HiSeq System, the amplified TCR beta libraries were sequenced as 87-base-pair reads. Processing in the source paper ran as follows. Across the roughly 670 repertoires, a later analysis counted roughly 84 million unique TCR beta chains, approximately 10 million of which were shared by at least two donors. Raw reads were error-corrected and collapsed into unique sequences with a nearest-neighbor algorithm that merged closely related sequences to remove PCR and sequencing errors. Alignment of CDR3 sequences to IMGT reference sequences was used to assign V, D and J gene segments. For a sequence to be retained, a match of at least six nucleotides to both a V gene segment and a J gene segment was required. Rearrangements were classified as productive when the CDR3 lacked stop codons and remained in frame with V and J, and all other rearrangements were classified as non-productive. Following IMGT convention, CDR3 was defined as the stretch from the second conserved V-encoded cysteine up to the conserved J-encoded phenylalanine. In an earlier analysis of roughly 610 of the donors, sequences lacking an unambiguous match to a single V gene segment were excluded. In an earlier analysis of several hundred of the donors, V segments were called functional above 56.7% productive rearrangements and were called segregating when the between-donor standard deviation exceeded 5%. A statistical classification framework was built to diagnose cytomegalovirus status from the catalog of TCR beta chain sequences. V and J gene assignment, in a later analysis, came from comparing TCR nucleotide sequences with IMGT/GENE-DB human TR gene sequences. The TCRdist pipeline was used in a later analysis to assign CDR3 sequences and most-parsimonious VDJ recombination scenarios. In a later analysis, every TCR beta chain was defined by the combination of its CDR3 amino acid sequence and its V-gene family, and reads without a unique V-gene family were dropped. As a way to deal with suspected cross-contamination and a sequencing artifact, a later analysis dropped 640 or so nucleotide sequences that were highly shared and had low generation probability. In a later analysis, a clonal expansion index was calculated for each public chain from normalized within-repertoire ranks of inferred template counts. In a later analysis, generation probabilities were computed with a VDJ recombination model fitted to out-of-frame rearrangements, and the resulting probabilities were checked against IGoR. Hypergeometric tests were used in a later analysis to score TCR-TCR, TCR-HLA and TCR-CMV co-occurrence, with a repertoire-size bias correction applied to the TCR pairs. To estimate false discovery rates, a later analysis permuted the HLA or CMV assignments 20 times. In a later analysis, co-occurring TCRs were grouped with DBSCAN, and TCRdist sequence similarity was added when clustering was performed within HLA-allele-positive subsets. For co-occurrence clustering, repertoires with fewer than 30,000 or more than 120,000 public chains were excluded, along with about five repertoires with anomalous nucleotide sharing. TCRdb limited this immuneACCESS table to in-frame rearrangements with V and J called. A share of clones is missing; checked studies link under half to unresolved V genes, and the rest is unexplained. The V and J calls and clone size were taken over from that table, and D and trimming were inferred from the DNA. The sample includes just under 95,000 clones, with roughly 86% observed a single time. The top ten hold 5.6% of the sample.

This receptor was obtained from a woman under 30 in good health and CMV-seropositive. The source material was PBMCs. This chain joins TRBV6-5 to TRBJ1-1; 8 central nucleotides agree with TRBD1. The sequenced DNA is TGTGCCAGCAGTATTGGACAGGGCGTGAACACTGAAGCTTTCTTT. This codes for CASSIGQGVNTEAFF.